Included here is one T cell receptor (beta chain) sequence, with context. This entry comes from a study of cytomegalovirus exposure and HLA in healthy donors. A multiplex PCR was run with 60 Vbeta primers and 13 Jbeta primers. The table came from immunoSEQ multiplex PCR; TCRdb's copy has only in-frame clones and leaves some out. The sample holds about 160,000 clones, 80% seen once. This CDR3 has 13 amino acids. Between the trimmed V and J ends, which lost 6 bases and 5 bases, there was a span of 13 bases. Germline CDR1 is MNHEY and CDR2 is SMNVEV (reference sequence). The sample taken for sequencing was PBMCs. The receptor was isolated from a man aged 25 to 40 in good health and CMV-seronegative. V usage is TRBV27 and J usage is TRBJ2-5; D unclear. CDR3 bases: TGTGCCAGCAGATATGAGAGATGGGAGACCCAGTACTTC. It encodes CASRYERWETQYF.